One sample yielded the 3 T cell receptor beta chains listed below, sequenced in a study of low-dose radiotherapy and immunotherapy resistance in tumors. Gene-specific TRAV and TRBV primers were used for first-strand cDNA, covering alpha and beta chains. It was with a constant-region primer and a V-primer adapter that TCRs were amplified over about 19 PCR cycles. TCRdb re-derived calls from the reads in MiXCR, one entry per CDR3 protein. Of 85,000 to 100,000 distinct CDR3 sequences in the sample, more than 8.5% were seen once. The time point denotes: before trial treatment. This sample comprised PBMCs, obtained before treatment. The receptors derive from a male donor with prostate cancer.

This clonotype appeared many times. The rearrangement joins TRBV7-2 to TRBJ2-5; D unclear. Between the trimmed V and J ends, which lost 5 bases and 3 bases, there was a span of 10 bases. CDR3 length: 13 amino acids. Per the germline V gene, CDR1 is SGHTA and CDR2 is FQGNSA. The CDR3 spells CASSPDNEETQYF. The CDR3 DNA reads TGTGCCAGCAGCCCTGACAACGAAGAGACCCAGTACTTC. Full variable domain (outside the CDR3, taken from reference TRBV7-2 and TRBJ2-5): GAGVSQSPSNKVTEKGKDVELRCDPISGHTALYWYRQSLGQGLEFLIYFQGNSAPDKSGLPSDRFSAERTGGSVSTLTIQRTQQEDSAVYLCASSPDNEETQYFGPGTRLLVL.

This clonotype showed up many times. The chain employs TRBV11-2 and TRBJ1-2, with a possible D match to TRBD1 (6 bases). Per germline, CDR1 SGHAT and CDR2 FQNNGV. CDR3 length: 12 residues. V was trimmed by 5 bases and J by 7 bases, leaving 11 bases between them. The CDR3 is CASSPGTRGYTF. As DNA, the CDR3 is TGTGCCAGCAGCCCGGGGACACGTGGCTACACCTTC.

This clonotype was counted ten times or more. J is TRBJ2-5 and V is TRBV5-4, with TRBD1 identical over 7 bases. CDR1 SGHNT and CDR2 YYREEE come from the germline V gene (reference sequence). V lost 2 bases and J lost 0; bases outside the gene matches: 4. This CDR3 is 15 amino acids long. Here the CDR3 DNA reads TGTGCCAGCAGCTTTCTACAGGGGAACCAAGAGACCCAGTACTTC. It codes for CASSFLQGNQETQYF.